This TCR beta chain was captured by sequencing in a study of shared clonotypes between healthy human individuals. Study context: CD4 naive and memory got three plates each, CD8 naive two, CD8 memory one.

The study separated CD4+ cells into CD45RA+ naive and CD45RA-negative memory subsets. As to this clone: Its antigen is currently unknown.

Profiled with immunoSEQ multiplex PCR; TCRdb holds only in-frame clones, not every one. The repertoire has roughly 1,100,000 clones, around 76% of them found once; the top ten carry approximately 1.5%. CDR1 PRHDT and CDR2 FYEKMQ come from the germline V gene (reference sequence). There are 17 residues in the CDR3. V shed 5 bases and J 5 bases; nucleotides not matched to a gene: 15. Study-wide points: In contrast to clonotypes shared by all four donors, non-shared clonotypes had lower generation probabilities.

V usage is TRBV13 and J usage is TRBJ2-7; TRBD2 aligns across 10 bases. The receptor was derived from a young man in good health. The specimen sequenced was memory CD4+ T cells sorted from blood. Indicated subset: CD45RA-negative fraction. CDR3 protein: CASSRPGIAGGGDEQYF. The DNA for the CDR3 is TGTGCCAGCAGCCGGCCAGGGATAGCGGGGGGTGGCGACGAGCAGTACTTC.